The 23 T cell receptor beta chains reported below all come from one sample, sequenced in a study of response to subunit inactivated influenza vaccine. TCRdb re-called the RT-PCR reads with MiXCR, one entry per CDR3 protein. The top ten clones hold less than 4% of a sample with 500,000 to 600,000 distinct CDR3 sequences, approximately 15% of them seen once. Sequenced material: CD4+ T cells sorted from PBMCs, taken approximately 25 months after vaccination. Receptors originate from a man aged 50 to 69 who received an inactivated influenza vaccine.

This clonotype was counted only a few times. The chain links TRBV7-9 to TRBJ2-7; D might be TRBD1 (5 bases). This CDR3 contains 15 residues. Trimming left V 1 base short and J 3 bases short, with 13 bases between. Looked up from germline, CDR1 is SEHNR and CDR2 is FQNEAQ (reference sequence). This CDR3 is CASSLGIAGHYEQYF. The CDR3 DNA follows: TGTGCCAGCAGCTTAGGTATAGCAGGGCACTACGAGCAGTACTTC.

The chain links TRBV5-1 to TRBJ2-3; D ambiguous. The CDR3 contains 14 residues. The ends were cut back, 0 bases at V and 2 bases at J, with 7 bases in the middle. The germline V gene has CDR1 SGHRS and CDR2 YFSETQ. CDR3 residues: CASSLDRHTDTQYF. DNA of the CDR3: TGCGCCAGCAGCTTGGACAGACACACAGATACGCAGTATTTT.

This clonotype was counted a few times. CDR3 coding DNA: TGTGCCAGCAGTTACCGGCGGGGTAGGGCGTATCGGTTCTTC. This translates into CASSYRRGRAYRFF. The rearrangement uses TRBV6-2 or TRBV6-3 and TRBJ2-1; the D gene is possibly TRBD2 (6 bases). The CDR3 is 14 amino acids. The V gene's germline CDR1 is MNHEY and CDR2 SVGEGT. The V and J ends lost 2 bases and 15 bases respectively, with 20 bases between them.

This clonotype was seen more than once but under ten times. This chain joins TRBV7-6 and TRBJ2-5; the D gene is possibly TRBD1 (6 bases). In germline, CDR1 is SGHVS, CDR2 FNYEAQ. With 1 base removed from V and 4 bases from J, the gap between germline ends came to 10 bases. This CDR3 is 14 amino acids long. The CDR3 DNA follows: TGTGCCAGCAGCTTAGGGGGGCCTCGAGAGACCCAGTACTTC. This gives the protein CASSLGGPRETQYF.

The sample holds a few counts of this clonotype. The chain uses TRBV7-2 and TRBJ2-2; the D gene is possibly TRBD2 (6 bases). CDR1 is SGHTA, CDR2 FQGNSA, per germline. V was trimmed by 2 bases and J by 2 bases, leaving 9 bases between them. This CDR3 is built from 15 residues. CDR3 sequence (DNA): TGTGCCAGCAGCTTATGGGGAGGCAACACCGGGGAGCTGTTTTTT. Protein sequence: CASSLWGGNTGELFF.

The rearrangement links TRBV12-3 or TRBV12-4 to TRBJ1-2; no definite D call. V lost 6 bases to trimming and J lost 6 bases, with 14 bases between them. The length of the CDR3 is 13 residues. The CDR3 protein is CASSPREENGYTF. The DNA of the CDR3 is TGTGCCAGCAGCCCAAGGGAAGAGAATGGCTACACCTTC.

The chain's CDR3 is CASSQDLQGGEQYF. As DNA, the CDR3 is TGTGCCAGCAGCCAAGACCTCCAGGGAGGGGAGCAGTACTTC. This chain connects TRBV3-1 to TRBJ2-7, with 7 bases lining up with TRBD2. The CDR3 extends over 14 amino acids. V dropped 0 bases and J dropped 7; count of bases not matched to a gene: 6. The germline V gene encodes CDR1 LGHDT and CDR2 YNNKEL (reference sequence).

This rearrangement joins TRBV11-2 to TRBJ2-7, with D tentatively TRBD1 (5 bases). The ends were cut back, 0 bases at V and 4 bases at J, with 10 bases in the middle. The germline gives CDR1 SGHAT, CDR2 FQNNGV. The CDR3 is 14 residues long. The CDR3 region is CASSLDRQFYEQYF. For the CDR3, the DNA is TGTGCCAGCAGCTTAGACAGACAGTTTTACGAGCAGTACTTC.

This clonotype occurred many times. This chain joins TRBV20-1 and TRBJ2-1; 7 bases are shared with TRBD1. This CDR3 is built from 15 residues. Germline values: CDR1 DFQATT, CDR2 SNEGSKA (reference sequence). V was pared by 3 bases and J by 3 bases, with 8 bases of the junction left unmatched. The CDR3: CSASRQGINYNEQFF. The CDR3 nucleotides read TGCAGTGCTAGCCGACAGGGCATCAACTACAATGAGCAGTTCTTC.

This chain uses TRBV12-3 or TRBV12-4 with TRBJ2-2; maybe TRBD2 (5 bases). This CDR3 is built from 13 residues. Between the trimmed V and J ends, which lost 6 bases and 0 bases, there was a span of 5 bases. This CDR3 reads CASRAANTGELFF. CDR3 in DNA: TGTGCCAGCAGAGCGGCGAACACCGGGGAGCTGTTTTTT.

The chain combines TRBV12-3 or TRBV12-4 with TRBJ2-3; TRBD1 might be the D (5 bases). V was cut by 4 bases and J by 1 base, with 9 bases left in between. This CDR3 has 14 residues. CDR3 sequence reads: CASSSDKRTDTQYF. As DNA, the CDR3 is TGTGCCAGCAGTTCGGACAAACGCACAGATACGCAGTATTTT.

This clonotype was observed many times. The V call is TRBV12-3 or TRBV12-4, the J call TRBJ1-5; unclear D gene. With 1 base removed from V and 6 bases from J, the gap between germline ends came to 7 bases. CDR3 length equals 13 residues. The CDR3: CASSLGGFQPQHF. CDR3 coding DNA: TGTGCCAGCAGTTTAGGCGGGTTTCAGCCCCAGCATTTT.

The chain is built from TRBV6-5 and TRBJ1-4; D gene uncertain. Germline V gene sequence: CDR1 MNHEY, CDR2 SVGAGI. The CDR3 covers 15 residues. Trimming took off 3 bases at V and 3 bases at J, with 11 bases between the two ends. DNA for the CDR3: TGTGCCAGCAGTTATGGTAGTCGGTCTAATGAAAAACTGTTTTTT. Its protein product is CASSYGSRSNEKLFF.

The J gene is TRBJ1-2, the V gene TRBV5-1; D might be TRBD1 (5 bases). The germline gives CDR1 SGHRS, CDR2 YFSETQ. The length of the CDR3 is 13 residues. Trimming took 6 bases from V and 4 from J, leaving 13 bases between them. The chain's CDR3 is CASNSPGGYGYTF. DNA for the CDR3: TGCGCCAGCAATTCGCCGGGGGGCTATGGCTACACCTTC.

The chain links TRBV4-2 to TRBJ2-3; 7 nucleotides align to TRBD1. CDR1 and CDR2 (germline): LGHNA, YNFKEQ. V lost 4 bases to trimming and J lost 2 bases; unmatched junction nucleotides: 3. The CDR3 covers 14 residues. The CDR3 is CASSPTGLTDTQYF. The DNA for the CDR3 is TGTGCCAGCAGCCCGACAGGGCTCACAGATACGCAGTATTTT.

Regarding this clonotype: At one end the junction does not follow the germline gene, possibly because of a read error. The V and J genes are TRBV5-1 and TRBJ2-1, with 10 bases that match TRBD1. The CDR3 has 17 amino acids. CDR1 is SGHRS, CDR2 YFSETQ, per germline. CDR3 sequence reads: CASSRGYGTGANNEQSF. CDR3 DNA sequence: TGCGCCAGCTCCCGAGGGTACGGGACAGGGGCCAACAATGAGCAGTCCTTC.

This clonotype has only one observation. The V and J genes are TRBV7-2 and TRBJ2-7; D is uncertain. Trimming pared 5 bases from V and 1 base from J, leaving 12 bases between. The germline CDR1 and CDR2 sequences are SGHTA and FQGNSA. The CDR3 has 14 residues. The CDR3: CASSLNFGSYEQYF. In nucleotides, the CDR3 is TGTGCCAGCAGCCTCAACTTTGGATCCTACGAGCAGTACTTC.

J is TRBJ2-7 and V is TRBV6-1; either TRBD1 or TRBD2 may supply D (5 bases each). The CDR3 is 15 residues long. In germline, CDR1 is MNHNS, CDR2 SASEGT. Trimming left V 6 bases short and J 3 bases short, with 18 bases between. CDR3 protein: CASSPGTDAFYEQYF. The CDR3 region has the DNA TGTGCCAGCAGCCCCGGGACGGACGCCTTCTACGAGCAGTACTTC.

This clonotype has just a few counts. The V gene is TRBV29-1, the J gene TRBJ2-5; D may be TRBD1 or TRBD2 (5 bases each). The CDR3 has 13 residues. Germline-derived CDR1 and CDR2 are SQVTM and ANQGSEA. Between the trimmed V and J ends, which lost 4 bases and 1 base, there was a span of 10 bases. CDR3 sequence reads: CSVGTGTQETQYF. For the CDR3, the DNA is TGCAGCGTTGGTACCGGGACCCAAGAGACCCAGTACTTC.

This clonotype was detected many times. V and J are TRBV4-2 and TRBJ2-1; D remains ambiguous. Trimming left V 6 bases short and J 2 bases short, with 8 bases between. The CDR3 consists of 13 residues. In germline, CDR1 is LGHNA, CDR2 YNFKEQ. CDR3 sequence (DNA): TGTGCCAGCAGTACGGATCCCTACAATGAGCAGTTCTTC. Translation gives CASSTDPYNEQFF.

This clonotype appeared a few times. The J gene is TRBJ1-4, the V gene TRBV2, with D hard to call. Between the trimmed V and J ends, which lost 8 bases and 6 bases, there was a span of 13 bases. Germline lookup yields CDR1 SNHLY and CDR2 FYNNEI. The length of the CDR3 is 13 residues. The chain's CDR3 is CASCREWDEKLFF. The DNA for the CDR3 is TGTGCCAGCTGCCGGGAATGGGATGAAAAACTGTTTTTT.

This rearrangement joins TRBV6-5 to TRBJ2-3; TRBD1 is a possible D gene (5 bases). Germline V gene lookup returns CDR1 MNHEY and CDR2 SVGAGI. The CDR3 contains 16 residues. Trimming took 0 bases from V and 4 from J, leaving 14 bases between them. CDR3 protein: CASSYSRRGRADTQYF. The CDR3 DNA reads as TGTGCCAGCAGTTACTCGAGAAGGGGAAGGGCAGATACGCAGTATTTT.

This clonotype was picked up a small number of times. The chain employs TRBV2 and TRBJ2-5; 7 positions match TRBD1. Germline CDR1 reads SNHLY; CDR2 reads FYNNEI. CDR3 length equals 14 residues. V shed 10 bases, J shed 2 bases, and the junction held 10 bases outside the gene matches. CDR3 sequence (DNA): TGTGCCATAACGGCACAGGGGAGTCAAGAGACCCAGTACTTC. It yields the protein CAITAQGSQETQYF.